This is a list of T cell receptor beta chains from one sample in a study of blood T cell repertoires in COVID-19. Some clones are missing from TCRdb's copy, which holds only in-frame ones; the method was immunoSEQ multiplex PCR. The sample holds about 230,000 clones, approximately 87% seen once. The specimen sequenced was peripheral blood. The receptors were gathered from a woman aged 70-85 years with active or convalescent COVID-19. CDR3s include the opening cysteine and the closing phenylalanine or tryptophan. The D gene is left open where the match is weak. Part of the rows lack a size; the others show once, few, many or a class for expanded clones.

CDR3 DNA: TGTGCCAGCAACAGGGAAAAATCCACTGAAGCTTTCTTT
CDR3 protein: CASNREKSTEAFF
J gene: TRBJ1-1
clone size: -
D gene: -
V gene: TRBV2

CDR3 DNA: TGTGCCTGGAAGGGTTCTAGCTCCCGCCACACCGGGGAGCTGTTTTTT
CDR3 protein: CAWKGSSSRHTGELFF
J gene: TRBJ2-2
clone size: few
D gene: -
V gene: TRBV30

CDR3 DNA: TGCGCCAGCAGCCAAGGTAACAGGGGATCCTACGAGCAGTACTTC
CDR3 protein: CASSQGNRGSYEQYF
J gene: TRBJ2-7
clone size: -
D gene: TRBD1
V gene: TRBV4-3

CDR3 DNA: TGCGCCAGCAGCACGGGACTAGCGGGGGGAACGCAAGAGACCCAGTACTTC
CDR3 protein: CASSTGLAGGTQETQYF
J gene: TRBJ2-5
clone size: -
D gene: TRBD2
V gene: TRBV5-1

CDR3 DNA: TGTGCCAGCAGCTTATTGGCTAGCGGGAGACTCGATGAGCAGTTCTTC
CDR3 protein: CASSLLASGRLDEQFF
J gene: TRBJ2-1
clone size: once
D gene: TRBD2
V gene: TRBV13

CDR3 DNA: TGTGCCAGCAGCTGGACAGGAGATACGCAGTATTTT
CDR3 protein: CASSWTGDTQYF
J gene: TRBJ2-3
clone size: -
D gene: TRBD1
V gene: TRBV5-4

CDR3 DNA: TGTGCCAGCAGCGCCCGGGACAGGGAGACCTACGAGCAGTACTTC
CDR3 protein: CASSARDRETYEQYF
J gene: TRBJ2-7
clone size: few
D gene: TRBD1
V gene: TRBV7-6

CDR3 DNA: TGCAGCTCCCGCTCGACTAGCGGGGGGGCCAATGAGCAGTTCTTC
CDR3 protein: CSSRSTSGGANEQFF
J gene: TRBJ2-1
clone size: -
D gene: TRBD2
V gene: TRBV29-1

CDR3 DNA: TGCGCCAGCAGCTTCGCACAGGGGGGTAACACTGAAGCTTTCTTT
CDR3 protein: CASSFAQGGNTEAFF
J gene: TRBJ1-1
clone size: -
D gene: TRBD1
V gene: TRBV5-1

CDR3 DNA: TGTGCCAGTAGTATCGGACAGGGGACCTACGAGCAGTACTTC
CDR3 protein: CASSIGQGTYEQYF
J gene: TRBJ2-7
clone size: -
D gene: TRBD1
V gene: TRBV19

CDR3 DNA: TGTGCCAGCAGCCCCGCAGGTCCGGGCAATCAGCCCCAGCATTTT
CDR3 protein: CASSPAGPGNQPQHF
J gene: TRBJ1-5
clone size: -
D gene: -
V gene: TRBV5-4

CDR3 DNA: TGTGCCAGCTCACCACTTGGACTAGCGGGGGGCGCGGAGCAGTACTTC
CDR3 protein: CASSPLGLAGGAEQYF
J gene: TRBJ2-7
clone size: few
D gene: TRBD2
V gene: TRBV18

CDR3 DNA: TGTGCCAGCAGCCAAGGACAGGGGGACTCCTACGAGCAGTACTTC
CDR3 protein: CASSQGQGDSYEQYF
J gene: TRBJ2-7
clone size: -
D gene: TRBD1
V gene: TRBV3-1/TRBV3-2

CDR3 DNA: TGTGCCAGCAGCATAGTCCGAAGGGCTAGCGGCACAGATACGCAGTATTTT
CDR3 protein: CASSIVRRASGTDTQYF
J gene: TRBJ2-3
clone size: few
D gene: -
V gene: TRBV11-2

CDR3 DNA: TGTGCCAGCAGCTTAGATCTAAGTCCTGGGGCGGCCTACAATGAGCAGTTCTTC
CDR3 protein: CASSLDLSPGAAYNEQFF
J gene: TRBJ2-1
clone size: once
D gene: -
V gene: TRBV11-3